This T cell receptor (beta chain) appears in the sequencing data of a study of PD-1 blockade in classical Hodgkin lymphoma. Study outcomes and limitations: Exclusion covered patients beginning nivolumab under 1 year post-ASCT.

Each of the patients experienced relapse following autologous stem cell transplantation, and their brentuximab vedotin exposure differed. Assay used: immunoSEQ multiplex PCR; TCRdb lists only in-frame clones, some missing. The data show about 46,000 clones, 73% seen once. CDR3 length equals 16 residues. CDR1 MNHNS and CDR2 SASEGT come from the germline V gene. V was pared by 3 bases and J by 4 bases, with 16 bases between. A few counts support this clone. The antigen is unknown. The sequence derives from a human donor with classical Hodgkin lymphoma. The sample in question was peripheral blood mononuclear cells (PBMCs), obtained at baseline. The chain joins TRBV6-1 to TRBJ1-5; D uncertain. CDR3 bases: TGTGCCAGCAGTGACCCCCGGACCCTCATAAATCAGCCCCAGCATTTT. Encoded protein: CASSDPRTLINQPQHF.